Below, one T cell receptor (beta chain) is given with its context. Its specificity is not known. This sample was taken from a study of T cell responses to AZD1222 COVID-19 vaccine. Study findings and constraints: Clonal diversity was possibly underestimated; the donors were predominantly white British and more often female. Regions left unmutated in variants are reportedly the target of nearly half of spike-specific TCRs. Spike-specific TCR breadth and depth were elevated following two AZD1222 doses. Seropositive status at baseline applied to only a handful of AZD1222 recipients.

Assay: immunoSEQ multiplex PCR; the TCRdb copy retains only in-frame clones and omits some. This sample has 100,000 to 150,000 clones, with approximately 90% found just once. V lost 7 bases and J lost 0, with 9 bases in between. Germline lookup yields CDR1 MNHEY and CDR2 SVGAGI. CDR3 size: 13 residues. The sample consisted of peripheral blood, taken on day 0 of MenACWY control vaccination. The receptor was isolated from an adult in good health. J is TRBJ1-1 and V is TRBV6-5; no clear D gene. The CDR3 DNA follows: TGTGCCAGCACGGGCCAGGTGAACACTGAAGCTTTCTTT. Translating it yields CASTGQVNTEAFF.